This TCR beta chain was obtained from a study of response to subunit inactivated influenza vaccine. Regarding the study as a whole: Each seasonal influenza vaccination recruits few new T cells, the authors suggested.

The length of the CDR3 is 16 residues. V dropped 2 bases and J dropped 2; count of bases not matched to a gene: 6. Germline CDR1 reads ENHRY; CDR2 reads SYGVKD. Via MiXCR, TCRdb re-called the RT-PCR reads, giving one row per CDR3 protein. This table has 500,000 or so distinct CDR3 sequences, roughly 11% appearing once. Note on this clonotype: Antigen specificity is unknown.

This chain uses TRBV10-3 with TRBJ2-5, with TRBD1 matching over 9 bases. The TCR comes from a man aged 50 to 59 who received an inactivated influenza vaccine. This material consisted of PBMCs from blood, taken 45 days after vaccination. The CDR3 reads CAISEGTGNKQETQYF. The CDR3 nucleotides read TGTGCCATCAGTGAGGGGACAGGGAATAAACAAGAGACCCAGTACTTC.